This T cell receptor (beta chain) originates from a study of T cell responses to AZD1222 COVID-19 vaccine. The study, taken as a whole, reports: In all cases, repertoires were sampled only after the peak T cell response. CD4 TCRs covered the whole spike, strongest at regions 160-218 and 743-854.

CDR1 and CDR2 (germline): LGHDT, YNNKEL (reference sequence). J was trimmed by 7 bases and V by 1 base; bases with no gene match: 13. This CDR3 spans 18 amino acids. Remarks on this clone: Its antigen remains unidentified.

Data came from immunoSEQ multiplex PCR; TCRdb stores just in-frame clones and leaves some out. Of approximately 130,000 clones listed, around 89% are singletons. The material sequenced was peripheral blood, taken on day 0 of MenACWY control vaccination. This TCR came from an adult in good health. The chain combines TRBV3-1 (or the pseudogene TRBV3-2) with TRBJ2-1; 10 positions match TRBD2. The CDR3 nucleotides are TGTGCCAGCAGCCAAGTCAATGGGGCTAGCGGGAGAAGAAATGAGCAGTTCTTC. This translates into CASSQVNGASGRRNEQFF.